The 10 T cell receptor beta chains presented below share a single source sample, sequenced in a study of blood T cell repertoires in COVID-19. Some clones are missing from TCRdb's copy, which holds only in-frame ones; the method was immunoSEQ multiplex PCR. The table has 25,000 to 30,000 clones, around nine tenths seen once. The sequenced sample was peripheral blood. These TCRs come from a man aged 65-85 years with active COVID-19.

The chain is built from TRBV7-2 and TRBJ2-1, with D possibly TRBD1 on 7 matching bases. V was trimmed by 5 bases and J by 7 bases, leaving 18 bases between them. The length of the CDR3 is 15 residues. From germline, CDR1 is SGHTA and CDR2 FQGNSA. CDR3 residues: CASSPGGQGRNEQFF. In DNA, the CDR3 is TGTGCCAGCAGCCCAGGGGGGCAGGGGAGGAATGAGCAGTTCTTC. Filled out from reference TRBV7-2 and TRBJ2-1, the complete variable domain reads GAGVSQSPSNKVTEKGKDVELRCDPISGHTALYWYRQSLGQGLEFLIYFQGNSAPDKSGLPSDRFSAERTGGSVSTLTIQRTQQEDSAVYLCASSPGGQGRNEQFFGPGTRLTVL.

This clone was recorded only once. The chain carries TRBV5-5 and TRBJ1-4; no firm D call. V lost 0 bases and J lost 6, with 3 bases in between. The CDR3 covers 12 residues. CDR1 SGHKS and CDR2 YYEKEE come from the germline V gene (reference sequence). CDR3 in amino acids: CASSLADEKLFF. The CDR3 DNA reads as TGTGCCAGCAGCTTGGCCGATGAAAAACTGTTTTTT.

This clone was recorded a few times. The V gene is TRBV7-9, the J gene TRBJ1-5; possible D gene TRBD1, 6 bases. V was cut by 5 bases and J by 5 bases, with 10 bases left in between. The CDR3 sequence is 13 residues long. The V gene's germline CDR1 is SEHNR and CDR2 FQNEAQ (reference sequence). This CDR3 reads CASSPNRDQPQHF. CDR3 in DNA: TGTGCCAGCAGCCCAAACAGGGATCAGCCCCAGCATTTT.

CDR3 bases: TGTGCCAGCAGCCCCGGGGGGGGAGAGACCCAGTACTTC. Amino acids: CASSPGGGETQYF. The chain couples TRBV9 to TRBJ2-5, with 8 bases aligning to TRBD2. Looked up from germline, CDR1 is SGDLS and CDR2 is YYNGEE. Trimming at V came to 4 bases and at J to 4 bases, leaving 3 bases not matched to a gene. CDR3 size: 13 residues.

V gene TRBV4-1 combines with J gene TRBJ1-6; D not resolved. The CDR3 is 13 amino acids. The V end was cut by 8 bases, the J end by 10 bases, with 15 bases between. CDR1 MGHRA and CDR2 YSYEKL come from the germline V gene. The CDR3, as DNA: TGCGCCAGCTCAGAGGAGGGATACTCACCCCTCCACTTT. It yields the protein CASSEEGYSPLHF.

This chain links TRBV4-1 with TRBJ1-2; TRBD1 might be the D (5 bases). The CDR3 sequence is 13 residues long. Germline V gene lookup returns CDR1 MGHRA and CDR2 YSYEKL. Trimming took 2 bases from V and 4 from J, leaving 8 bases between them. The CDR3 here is CASSQSDTYGYTF. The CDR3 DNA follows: TGCGCCAGCAGCCAATCGGACACCTATGGCTACACCTTC.

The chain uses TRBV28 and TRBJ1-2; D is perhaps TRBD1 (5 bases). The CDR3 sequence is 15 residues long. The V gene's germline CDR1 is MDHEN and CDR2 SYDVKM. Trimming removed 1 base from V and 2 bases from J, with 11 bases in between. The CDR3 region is CASSLFQGSNYGYTF. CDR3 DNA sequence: TGTGCCAGCAGTTTATTCCAGGGTTCGAACTATGGCTACACCTTC.

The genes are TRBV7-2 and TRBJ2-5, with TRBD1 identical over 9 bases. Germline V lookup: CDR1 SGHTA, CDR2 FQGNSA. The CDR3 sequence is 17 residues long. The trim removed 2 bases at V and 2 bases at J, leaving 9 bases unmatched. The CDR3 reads CASSLSWVTGGQETQYF. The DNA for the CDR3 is TGTGCCAGCAGCTTATCCTGGGTGACAGGGGGACAAGAGACCCAGTACTTC.

The CDR3 loop reads CAISEGQNQPQHF. CDR3 in DNA: TGTGCCATCAGTGAGGGACAGAATCAGCCCCAGCATTTT. V gene TRBV10-3 combines with J gene TRBJ1-5; possible D gene TRBD1, 6 bases. The CDR3 loop spans 13 amino acids. CDR1 and CDR2 (germline): ENHRY, SYGVKD. V dropped 2 bases and J dropped 4 bases, with 6 bases sitting between them.

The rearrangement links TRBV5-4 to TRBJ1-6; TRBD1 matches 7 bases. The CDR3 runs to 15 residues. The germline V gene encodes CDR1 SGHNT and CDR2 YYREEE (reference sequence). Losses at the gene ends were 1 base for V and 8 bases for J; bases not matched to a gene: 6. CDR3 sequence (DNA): TGTGCCAGCAGCTTGCCCAGGGACAGAGATTCACCCCTCCACTTT. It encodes CASSLPRDRDSPLHF.